Presented here are 18 T cell receptor beta chains from one specimen sequenced in a study of graft-versus-host responses after intestinal transplantation. Sequenced by immunoSEQ multiplex PCR; TCRdb stores in-frame clones only, minus some. Found here are 35,000 to 40,000 clones, about nine tenths of them singletons; the top ten hold roughly 18%. From the graft tissue, intraepithelial and lamina propria lymphocytes were released through processing. The specimen was ileum tissue, collected roughly 200 days after intestinal transplant. These receptors came from a human patient who received an intestinal transplant, so some T cells may come from the graft donor.

The chain has TRBV5-5 and TRBJ1-4; D remains unclear. Germline CDR1 and CDR2: SGHKS and YYEKEE (reference sequence). CDR3 size: 14 residues. V lost 6 bases, J lost 7 bases, and 16 bases lay in between. The CDR3 DNA reads TGTGCCAGCACCTCAAGGGTCGGTGGTGAAAAACTGTTTTTT. Protein: CASTSRVGGEKLFF.

The chain's CDR3 is CASSLAERVNTGELFF. The CDR3, as DNA: TGCGCCAGCAGCTTGGCTGAGCGGGTGAACACCGGGGAGCTGTTTTTT. This chain links TRBV5-1 with TRBJ2-2; D possibly corresponds to TRBD2 (6 bases). CDR1 and CDR2 from the germline V gene are SGHRS and YFSETQ. The V end was cut by 0 bases, the J end by 1 base, with 10 bases between. CDR3 length: 16 amino acids.

This clone was detected once. The chain carries TRBV11-2 and TRBJ2-2; D remains unclear. Germline CDR1 reads SGHAT; CDR2 reads FQNNGV. CDR3 length equals 13 residues. Trimming stripped 4 bases from V and 0 bases from J, with 3 bases between. CDR3: CASSSPNTGELFF. Written as DNA, the CDR3 is TGTGCCAGCAGCTCCCCGAACACCGGGGAGCTGTTTTTT.

V gene TRBV9 combines with J gene TRBJ1-6, with D perhaps TRBD1 (6 bases). The CDR3 sequence is 14 residues long. CDR1 and CDR2 from the germline V gene are SGDLS and YYNGEE. V gave up 0 bases and J gave up 9 bases, with 10 bases separating them. CDR3 amino acids: CASSVVQGGSPLHF. CDR3 in DNA: TGTGCCAGCAGCGTAGTACAGGGTGGTTCACCCCTCCACTTT.

The chain carries TRBV10-3 and TRBJ2-1; 8 bases map to TRBD2. There are 17 residues in the CDR3. In germline, CDR1 is ENHRY, CDR2 SYGVKD. V was clipped by 5 bases and J by 4 bases; unmatched bases: 13. CDR3 in DNA: TGTGCCATCAGTCCTAGGGAAGGACTAGCCCTGTACAATGAGCAGTTCTTC. As protein: CAISPREGLALYNEQFF.

This clone was detected once. CDR3 amino acids: CASSLGSGSGYEQYF. CDR3 DNA: TGTGCCAGCAGCTTAGGATCCGGGAGCGGTTACGAGCAGTACTTC. The rearrangement links TRBV11-2 to TRBJ2-7, with D perhaps matching TRBD2 (6 bases). From germline, CDR1 is SGHAT and CDR2 FQNNGV. The CDR3 has 15 residues. Trimming took 1 base from V and 4 from J, leaving 14 bases between them.

J is TRBJ2-5 and V is TRBV11-1, with 8 bases that match TRBD2. V shed 4 bases, J shed 5 bases, and the junction held 9 bases outside the gene matches. The CDR3 runs to 15 residues. Germline-derived CDR1 and CDR2 are SGHAT and FQDESV (reference sequence). Here the CDR3 reads CASSYPGGAEETQYF. The CDR3 coding sequence is TGTGCCAGCAGCTACCCCGGGGGGGCAGAGGAGACCCAGTACTTC.

This chain connects TRBV30 to TRBJ1-1; D call uncertain. The V gene's germline CDR1 is GTSNPN and CDR2 SVGIG (reference sequence). The CDR3 is 13 amino acids. The V gene lost 1 base and the J gene lost 1 base, with 7 bases spanning the gap. The CDR3 region is CAWSEDENTEAFF. Here the CDR3 DNA reads TGTGCCTGGAGTGAAGACGAGAACACTGAAGCTTTCTTT. The complete variable domain, with remaining parts taken from reference TRBV30 and TRBJ1-1, reads SQTIHQWPATLVQPVGSPLSLECTVEGTSNPNLYWYRQAAGRGLQLLFYSVGIGQISSEVPQNLSASRPQDRQFILSSKKLLLSDSGFYLCAWSEDENTEAFFGQGTRLTVV.

V usage is TRBV7-9 and J usage is TRBJ1-1; TRBD1 is a possible D gene (5 bases). V was pared by 5 bases and J by 0 bases, with 10 bases between. The germline V gene has CDR1 SEHNR and CDR2 FQNEAQ (reference sequence). This CDR3 comprises 14 residues. For the CDR3, the DNA is TGTGCCAGCAGCCCGGGACGGCTGAACACTGAAGCTTTCTTT. Translating gives CASSPGRLNTEAFF.

The V call is TRBV9, the J call TRBJ1-2; D gene unclear. V was trimmed by 4 bases and J by 0 bases, leaving 13 bases between them. The CDR3 loop spans 15 amino acids. Germline loops: CDR1 SGDLS, CDR2 YYNGEE. CDR3 nucleotides: TGTGCCAGCAGCCCCGCAGGTGGGGCTAACTATGGCTACACCTTC. Its protein is CASSPAGGANYGYTF. The entire variable domain, with the rest obtained from reference TRBV9 and TRBJ1-2, is as follows: DSGVTQTPKHLITATGQRVTLRCSPRSGDLSVYWYQQSLDQGLQFLIQYYNGEERAKGNILERFSAQQFPDLHSELNLSSLELGDSALYFCASSPAGGANYGYTFGSGTRLTVV.

The rearrangement uses TRBV5-8 and TRBJ2-7; D gene uncertain. The CDR3 has 13 residues. Trimming took 2 bases from V and 6 from J, leaving 12 bases between them. Germline V CDR1 and CDR2: SGHTS, YDEGEE. This CDR3 is CASSLVRTGEQYF. In DNA, the CDR3 is TGTGCCAGCAGCTTAGTCCGGACGGGCGAGCAGTACTTC.

This clone is a singleton in its sample. The gene calls are TRBV5-5 and TRBJ2-1; 8 bases are shared with TRBD1. Losses at the gene ends were 0 bases for V and 9 bases for J; bases not matched to a gene: 2. CDR1 is SGHKS, CDR2 YYEKEE, per germline (reference sequence). The CDR3 contains 13 residues. Here the CDR3 reads CASSLGTGTEQFF. The CDR3 DNA reads TGTGCCAGCAGCTTGGGGACAGGGACTGAGCAGTTCTTC.

This chain connects TRBV28 to TRBJ1-1; 7 bases map to TRBD1. This CDR3 is 13 amino acids long. Per the germline V gene, CDR1 is MDHEN and CDR2 is SYDVKM. Trimming took 5 bases from V and 10 from J; bases not matched to a gene: 10. DNA for the CDR3: TGTGCCAGCAGTCCTCCCGACAGGGTGGTAGCTTTCTTT. Translation: CASSPPDRVVAFF.

CDR3 residues: CASSLTLGSMNEQFF. The CDR3 coding sequence is TGTGCCAGCAGCTTAACGCTCGGGAGTATGAATGAGCAGTTCTTC. The rearrangement joins TRBV7-3 to TRBJ2-1; the D gene is possibly TRBD2 (6 bases). V lost 0 bases to trimming and J lost 7 bases, with 13 bases between them. CDR3 size: 15 residues. Looked up from germline, CDR1 is SGHTA and CDR2 is FQGTGA. Full variable domain (rest looked up from reference TRBV7-3 and TRBJ2-1): GAGVSQTPSNKVTEKGKYVELRCDPISGHTALYWYRQSLGQGPEFLIYFQGTGAADDSGLPNDRFFAVRPEGSVSTLKIQRTERGDSAVYLCASSLTLGSMNEQFFGPGTRLTVL.

Here the CDR3 DNA reads TGCGCCAGCAGCGAGACTAGCGGGGGGTTTGAGACCCAGTACTTC. Amino acids: CASSETSGGFETQYF. The gene calls are TRBV4-1 and TRBJ2-5, with 13 bases fitting TRBD2. CDR1 MGHRA and CDR2 YSYEKL come from the germline V gene. The J segment lost 5 bases and the V segment lost 5 bases, leaving 5 bases of the junction unmatched. This CDR3 is built from 15 residues.

This chain uses TRBV7-2 with TRBJ1-5; D ambiguous. The CDR3 loop spans 13 amino acids. Germline-derived CDR1 and CDR2 are SGHTA and FQGNSA. The germline V and J ends were trimmed by 6 bases and 3 bases, with 9 bases remaining between them. The CDR3 sequence: CASRPGPNQPQHF. Here the CDR3 DNA reads TGTGCCAGCAGACCGGGCCCCAATCAGCCCCAGCATTTT.

V is TRBV7-9 and J is TRBJ2-7; D gene uncertain. Between the trimmed V and J ends, which lost 1 base and 1 base, there was a span of 14 bases. Germline V gives CDR1 SEHNR, CDR2 FQNEAQ (reference sequence). This CDR3 is 16 amino acids long. CDR3 coding DNA: TGTGCCAGCAGCTTAGGACTGGGATCCCCTTCCTACGAGCAGTACTTC. Amino acid sequence: CASSLGLGSPSYEQYF. The full variable domain, its missing parts supplied by reference TRBV7-9 and TRBJ2-7, is DTGVSQNPRHKITKRGQNVTFRCDPISEHNRLYWYRQTLGQGPEFLTYFQNEAQLEKSRLLSDRFSAERPKGSFSTLEIQRTEQGDSAMYLCASSLGLGSPSYEQYFGPGTRLTVT.

The J gene is TRBJ1-2, the V gene TRBV18, with unresolved D. Germline CDR1 reads KGHSH; CDR2 reads LQKENI. V shed 2 bases and J shed 7 bases, with 14 bases lying between them. The CDR3 contains 14 residues. This CDR3 reads CASSPIRQARGYTF. DNA for the CDR3: TGTGCCAGCTCACCAATTCGGCAGGCTCGTGGCTACACCTTC.